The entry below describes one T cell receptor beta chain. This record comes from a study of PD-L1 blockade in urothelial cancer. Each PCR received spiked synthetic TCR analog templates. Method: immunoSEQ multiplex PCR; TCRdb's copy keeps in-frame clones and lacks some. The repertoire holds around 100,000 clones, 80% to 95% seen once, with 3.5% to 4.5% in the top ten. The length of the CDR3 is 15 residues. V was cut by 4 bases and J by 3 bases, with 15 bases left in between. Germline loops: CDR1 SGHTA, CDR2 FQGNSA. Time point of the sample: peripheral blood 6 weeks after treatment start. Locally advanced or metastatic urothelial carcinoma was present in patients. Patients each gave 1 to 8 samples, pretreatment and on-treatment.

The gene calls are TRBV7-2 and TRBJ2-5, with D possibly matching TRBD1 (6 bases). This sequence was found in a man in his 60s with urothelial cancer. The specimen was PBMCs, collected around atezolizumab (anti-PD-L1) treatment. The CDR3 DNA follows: TGTGCCAGCAGCTGGGGCCAGGGGCCCGAAGAGACCCAGTACTTC. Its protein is CASSWGQGPEETQYF.